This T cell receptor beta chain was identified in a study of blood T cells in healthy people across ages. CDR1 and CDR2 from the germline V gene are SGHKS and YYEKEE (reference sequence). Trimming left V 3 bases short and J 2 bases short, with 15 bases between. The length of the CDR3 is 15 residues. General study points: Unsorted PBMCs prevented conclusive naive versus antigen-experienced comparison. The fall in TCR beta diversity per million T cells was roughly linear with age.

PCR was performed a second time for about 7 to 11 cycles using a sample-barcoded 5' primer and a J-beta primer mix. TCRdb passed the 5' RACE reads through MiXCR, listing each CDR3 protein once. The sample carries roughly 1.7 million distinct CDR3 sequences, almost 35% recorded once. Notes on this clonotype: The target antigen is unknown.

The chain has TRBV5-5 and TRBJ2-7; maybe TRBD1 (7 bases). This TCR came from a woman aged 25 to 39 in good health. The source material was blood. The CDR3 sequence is CASSWAGQTPYEQYF. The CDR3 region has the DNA TGTGCCAGCAGCTGGGCGGGACAGACACCCTACGAGCAGTACTTC.